This entry lists 8 T cell receptor beta chains sequenced from one sample in a study of cytomegalovirus exposure and HLA in healthy donors. It was with 60 Vbeta and 13 Jbeta primers that the PCR ran. Produced via immunoSEQ multiplex PCR; TCRdb's table is partial and in-frame only. This sample yields about 180,000 clones, of which over 65% are seen a single time; more than 1.4% belongs to the top ten. Material: PBMCs. These receptor sequences come from a man between 18 and 35 years old in good health and CMV-seronegative.

The chain combines TRBV4-3 with TRBJ2-7, with D possibly matching TRBD2 (6 bases). CDR1 and CDR2 from the germline V gene are LGHNA and YSLEER. V lost 0 bases and J 1 base, leaving 10 bases between the germline ends. This CDR3 is 15 amino acids long. CDR3 DNA sequence: TGCGCCAGCAGCCAAGATGTGCGGGGATCCTACGAGCAGTACTTC. Its translation: CASSQDVRGSYEQYF.

The chain recombines TRBV7-3 with TRBJ1-1; 10 nucleotides align to TRBD1. V dropped 1 base and J dropped 0; count of bases not matched to a gene: 5. There are 17 residues in the CDR3. The germline CDR1 and CDR2 sequences are SGHTA and FQGTGA. The CDR3 region is CASSLSGTGDMNTEAFF. In DNA form, the CDR3 reads TGTGCCAGCAGCTTAAGTGGGACAGGGGACATGAACACTGAAGCTTTCTTT.

The rearrangement uses TRBV27 and TRBJ1-2, with D perhaps TRBD1 (5 bases). V lost 2 bases and J 7 bases, leaving 14 bases between the germline ends. Germline V gene sequence: CDR1 MNHEY, CDR2 SMNVEV (reference sequence). This CDR3 has 14 amino acids. The CDR3 region is CASSLARGGFGYTF. The CDR3, as DNA: TGTGCCAGCAGTTTAGCGCGGGGCGGGTTTGGCTACACCTTC.

The DNA of the CDR3 is TGTGCCAGCAGCCCTCCCTCAGGGAGCACAGATACGCAGTATTTT. It translates to CASSPPSGSTDTQYF. V is TRBV27 and J is TRBJ2-3; possible D gene TRBD1, 5 bases. Germline V gene data show CDR1 as MNHEY and CDR2 as SMNVEV (reference sequence). Trimming removed 6 bases from V and 0 bases from J, with 13 bases in between. The CDR3 contains 15 residues.

The chain links TRBV7-8 to TRBJ2-7, with 8 bases aligning to TRBD1. Unmatched junction bases numbered 13, after V lost 5 bases and J lost 7 bases. Germline V gene sequence: CDR1 SGHVS, CDR2 FQNEAQ. The CDR3 has 15 amino acids. The CDR3: CASSPPAGTGEEQYF. For the CDR3, the DNA is TGTGCCAGCAGCCCCCCTGCGGGGACAGGTGAAGAGCAGTACTTC.

The gene calls are TRBV5-4 and TRBJ2-7; D unclear. In germline, CDR1 is SGHNT, CDR2 YYREEE (reference sequence). V was pared by 4 bases and J by 2 bases, with 10 bases between. The CDR3 loop spans 13 amino acids. The CDR3 loop is CASSQDGPYEQYF. The CDR3 DNA sequence: TGTGCCAGCAGCCAAGATGGGCCCTACGAGCAGTACTTC.

This chain uses TRBV11-2 with TRBJ2-1; TRBD2 matches 7 bases. Germline V gene data show CDR1 as SGHAT and CDR2 as FQNNGV. Losses at the gene ends were 6 bases for V and 2 bases for J; bases not matched to a gene: 13. CDR3 size: 17 residues. The CDR3 nucleotides are TGTGCCAGCAGTGGGGAGGGGCTAGCGGAAACCTACAATGAGCAGTTCTTC. This gives the protein CASSGEGLAETYNEQFF.

The V gene is TRBV29-1, the J gene TRBJ2-5; 14 bases are shared with TRBD2. Trimming cost V 0 bases and J 0 bases; bases outside gene matches: 9. The length of the CDR3 is 19 residues. Per germline, CDR1 SQVTM and CDR2 ANQGSEA. CDR3 residues: CSVEDSMGLAGEYQETQYF. CDR3 coding DNA: TGCAGCGTTGAAGATAGTATGGGACTAGCGGGAGAGTACCAAGAGACCCAGTACTTC.